This T cell receptor (beta chain) was sequenced during a study of CXCR3-negative and CXCR3-positive naive CD8 T cells. Study observations and caveats: Against CXCR3-negative naive cells, CXCR3-positive naive cells showed more hydrophobic TRB CDR3s.

The CDR3 contains 11 residues. Germline V CDR1 and CDR2: SQVTM, ANQGSEA. In regard to this clonotype: Its antigen is not identified.

The method, 5' RACE with UMI labels, was used to prepare the TRB cDNA libraries. TCRdb reanalyzed the 5' RACE reads and collapses them to one entry per CDR3 protein, without DNA. This repertoire includes tens of thousands of distinct CDR3 sequences. V gene TRBV29-1 combines with J gene TRBJ2-7; TCRdb's D call, TRBD1, is unchecked because there is no DNA. The TCR originated in a human donor in good health. Some clones in this sample may be carry-over from other donors' samples. Specimen: naive CXCR3+ CD8+ T cells from blood. This sample's subset: CD45RO-CCR7+CD27+CD95- naive CD8+ T cells expressing CXCR3 (TNR3+). This chain's CDR3 is CSFTVGGEQYF.